The clone carrying this T cell receptor (beta chain) has just one count. What it recognizes is unknown. Germline CDR1 and CDR2: MNHEY and SVGAGI. V was cut by 3 bases and J by 3 bases, with 11 bases left in between. The CDR3 runs 15 residues. Primers for the PCR totalled 60 Vbeta and 13 Jbeta. Method: immunoSEQ multiplex PCR; TCRdb's copy keeps in-frame clones and lacks some. The table has 100,000 to 150,000 clones, 80% seen once. The data derive from a study of cytomegalovirus exposure and HLA in healthy donors. Overall study context: An earlier analysis found roughly 100 million unique TCR beta sequences from around 180 million T cells.

Findings and caveats of the study: Later analysis indicated greater clonal expansion among HLA-associated TCR beta chains than among equally common other chains. In a later analysis, the majority of CMV-associated beta chains seemingly showed HLA restriction. Later analysis reportedly placed an Asian-associated ancestry cluster below the approximately 730-donor mean in N-insertions.

The V gene is TRBV6-5, the J gene TRBJ2-2; D is possibly TRBD1 (5 bases). The clonotype comes from a man aged 35 to 55 in good health and CMV-seronegative. Specimen: PBMCs. CDR3 in amino acids: CASSYGAGDTGELFF. The CDR3 DNA follows: TGTGCCAGCAGTTATGGGGCAGGCGACACCGGGGAGCTGTTTTTT.